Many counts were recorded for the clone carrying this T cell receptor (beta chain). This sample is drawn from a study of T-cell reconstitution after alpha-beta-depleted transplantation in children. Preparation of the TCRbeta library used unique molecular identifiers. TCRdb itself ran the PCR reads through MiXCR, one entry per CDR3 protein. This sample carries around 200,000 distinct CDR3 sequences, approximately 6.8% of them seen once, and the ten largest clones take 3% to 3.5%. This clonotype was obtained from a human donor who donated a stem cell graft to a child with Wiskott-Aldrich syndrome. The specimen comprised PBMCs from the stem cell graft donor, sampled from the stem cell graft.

The CDR3 nucleotides are TGCGCCAGCAGCTTAAAGACAGGGAGTGGCGAGCAGTACTTC. Protein: CASSLKTGSGEQYF. The rearrangement uses TRBV5-1 and TRBJ2-7; 7 positions agree with TRBD1. This CDR3 has 14 amino acids. The V gene end was trimmed by 2 bases and the J gene end by 6 bases; junction bases not matched to a gene: 8. CDR1 is SGHRS and CDR2 is YFSETQ in the germline V gene.